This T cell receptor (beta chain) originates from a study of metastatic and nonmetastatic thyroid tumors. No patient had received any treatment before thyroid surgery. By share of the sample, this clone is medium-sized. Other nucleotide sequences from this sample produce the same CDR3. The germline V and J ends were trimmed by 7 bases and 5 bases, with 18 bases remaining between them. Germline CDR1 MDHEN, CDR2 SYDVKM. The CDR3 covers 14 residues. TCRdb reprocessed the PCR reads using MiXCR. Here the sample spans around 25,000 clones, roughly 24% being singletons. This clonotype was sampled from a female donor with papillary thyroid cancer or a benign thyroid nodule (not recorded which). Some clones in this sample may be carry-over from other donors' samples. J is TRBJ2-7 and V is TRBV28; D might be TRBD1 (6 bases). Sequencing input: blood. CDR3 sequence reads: CASTRLLGDNEQYF. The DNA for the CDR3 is TGTGCCAGCACTAGGTTGCTAGGGGACAACGAGCAGTACTTC.